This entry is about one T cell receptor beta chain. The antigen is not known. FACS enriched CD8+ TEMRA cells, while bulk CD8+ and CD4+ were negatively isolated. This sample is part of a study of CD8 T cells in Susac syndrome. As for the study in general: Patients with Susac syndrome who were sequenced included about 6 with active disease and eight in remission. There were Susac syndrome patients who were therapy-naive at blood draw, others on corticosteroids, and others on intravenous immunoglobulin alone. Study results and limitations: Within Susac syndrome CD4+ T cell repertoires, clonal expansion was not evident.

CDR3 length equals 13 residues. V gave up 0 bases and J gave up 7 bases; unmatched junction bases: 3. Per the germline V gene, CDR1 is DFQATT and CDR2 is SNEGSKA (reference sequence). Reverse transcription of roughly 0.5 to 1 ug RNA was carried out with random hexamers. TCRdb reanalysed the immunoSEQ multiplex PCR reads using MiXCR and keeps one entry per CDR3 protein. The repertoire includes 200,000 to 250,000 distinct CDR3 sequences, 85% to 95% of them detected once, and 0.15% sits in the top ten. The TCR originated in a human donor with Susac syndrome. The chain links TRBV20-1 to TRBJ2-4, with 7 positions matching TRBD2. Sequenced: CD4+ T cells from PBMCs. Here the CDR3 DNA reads TGCAGTGCTAGAGAGGGACTAAAGAACATTCAGTACTTC. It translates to CSAREGLKNIQYF.